Following are 21 T cell receptor beta chains from one sample sequenced in a study of CD8+ T cells in alopecia areata. Following RNA extraction, reverse transcription yielded cDNA that acted as the sequencing template. Data came from immunoSEQ multiplex PCR; TCRdb stores just in-frame clones and leaves some out. Listed for the sample are more than 250,000 clones, none seen a single time. On the basis of CD4, CD8alpha, NKG2D, NKG2ACE and other markers, pooled cutaneous lymph node cells were sorted. Input material: CD4+ T cells sorted from a lymph node. The receptor set was obtained from a C3H/HeJ mouse with alopecia areata. Mouse MHC haplotype: H2-k.

This clone has a handful of counts. The gene symbols are mouse symbols. Read data end 4 residues before the CDR3 end; the end is taken from the germline J gene. V is TRBV17 and J is TRBJ1-1; TRBD1 aligns across 11 bases. The trim removed 0 bases at V and 0 bases at J, leaving 3 bases unmatched. This CDR3 contains 17 residues. The germline gives CDR1 MNHDT, CDR2 YYDKIL. CDR3: CASSRDWGQGANTEVFF. Partial CDR3 DNA: TGTGCTAGCAGTAGAGATTGGGGACAGGGGGCAAACACA.

On this clone: The genes are named according to mouse. The CDR3 goes on 4 residues after the read ends, and that part is filled in from the germline J gene. The chain uses TRBV1 and TRBJ2-1; D is possibly TRBD1 (5 bases). Per the germline V gene, CDR1 is NSQYPW and CDR2 is LRSPGD (reference sequence). V was clipped by 6 bases and J by 5 bases, with 11 bases between them. The CDR3 is 13 residues long. CDR3 in amino acids: CTCRRAGNAEQFF. CDR3 DNA (partial): TGCACCTGCAGGCGGGCAGGGAATGCT.

This clone showed up just a few times. Mouse gene names apply. The sequence runs out 4 residues before the end of the CDR3; the remainder is reconstructed from the germline J gene. The sample holds other DNA sequences that translate to the same CDR3. V is TRBV19 and J is TRBJ2-7; the match to TRBD2 covers 11 bases. Germline V gene sequence: CDR1 FNHDT, CDR2 SITEND (reference sequence). The CDR3 has 14 amino acids. V lost 4 bases and J lost 2; bases outside the gene matches: 2. The sequenced part of the CDR3 DNA is TGTGCCAGCAGTCCGGGACTGGGGGCCTAT. It is translated as CASSPGLGAY. In full, the CDR3 reads CASSPGLGAYEQYF.

This clone came up a few times. Possible read error: a much larger clone is one base away. These gene names are mouse names. The CDR3 end falls 4 residues outside the read, so it is completed with the germline J gene. Other DNA sequences within the sample encode an identical CDR3. This chain uses TRBV13-1 with TRBJ2-3; D might be TRBD2 (6 bases). Germline V gene sequence: CDR1 NSHNY, CDR2 SYGAGN. V was clipped by 3 bases and J by 0 bases, with 8 bases between them. The CDR3 runs 14 residues. The CDR3 DNA, read in part, is TGTGCCAGCAGTGGGACTGCTAGTGCAGAA. It translates to CASSGTASAE. The full-length CDR3 reads as CASSGTASAETLYF.

This clone has only a few counts. The gene symbols are mouse symbols. The missing CDR3 end, 4 residues past where the read stops, is filled in from the germline J gene. The sample carries other DNA sequences with the same CDR3. The chain links TRBV5 to TRBJ2-7, with 7 positions matching TRBD2. This CDR3 contains 15 residues. The V gene's germline CDR1 is LGHNA and CDR2 YNLKQL (reference sequence). The DNA read from the CDR3 is TGTGCCAGCAGCCAAGATGGAGACTGGGCATAT. Amino acid sequence: CASSQDGDWAY. The full CDR3 protein reads CASSQDGDWAYEQYF.

Note on this clone: Genes and germline come from the mouse. The read comes to an end 4 residues before the CDR3 does, leaving the germline J gene to fill in the end. The V call is TRBV12-1, the J call TRBJ2-3, with 10 positions matching TRBD2. Looked up from germline, CDR1 is SGHSN and CDR2 is HYEKVE. V lost 0 bases and J lost 1; bases outside the gene matches: 6. CDR3 length: 17 amino acids. Here the CDR3 reads CASSLLGGRDGAETLYF. The DNA read from the CDR3 is TGTGCCAGCTCTCTCCTGGGGGGGCGAGATGGTGCAGAA.

To note about this clone: Any gene name here is a mouse gene name. Read coverage stops 4 residues before the CDR3 terminus; the germline J gene supplies the remainder. Other DNA sequences from this sample encode an identical CDR3 as well. This chain joins TRBV19 and TRBJ2-3; TRBD2 matches at 10 bases. Germline CDR1 reads FNHDT; CDR2 reads SITEND (reference sequence). V gave up 4 bases and J gave up 3 bases; unmatched junction bases: 5. This CDR3 comprises 15 residues. The CDR3 DNA, read in part, is TGTGCCAGCAGTCCTGGGGGGGCGCGGGCAGAA. Translating it yields CASSPGGARAE. The complete CDR3 sequence is CASSPGGARAETLYF.

Only a few counts were recorded for this clone. The genes are named according to mouse. The CDR3 is cut off 4 residues early in the read; its end comes from the germline J gene. The sample contains more than one DNA sequence encoding this CDR3. J is TRBJ1-1 and V is TRBV1, with a tentative D call TRBD1 (5 bases). The CDR3 spans 14 residues. Per the germline V gene, CDR1 is NSQYPW and CDR2 is LRSPGD (reference sequence). The ends were cut back, 3 bases at V and 0 bases at J, with 8 bases in the middle. CDR3 residues: CTCSAGHANTEVFF. The sequenced CDR3 bases are TGCACCTGCAGTGCCGGACATGCAAACACA.

Note on this clone: The genes are named according to mouse. The read comes to an end 4 residues before the CDR3 does, leaving the germline J gene to fill in the end. The gene calls are TRBV21 and TRBJ2-7, with TRBD1 identical over 7 bases. TRBV21 is an open reading frame whose function is uncertain. Losses at the gene ends were 7 bases for V and 3 bases for J; bases not matched to a gene: 6. CDR3 length: 13 residues. The CDR3: CASKTGTVYEQYF. CDR3 bases read: TGTGCTAGCAAAACCGGGACAGTCTAT.

This clone was seen ten or more times. Gene names are the mouse ones. The read ends 4 residues early relative to the CDR3; the germline J gene fills the gap. The gene calls are TRBV1 and TRBJ2-5; the D gene is possibly TRBD1 (5 bases). The germline V gene has CDR1 NSQYPW and CDR2 LRSPGD (reference sequence). The CDR3 extends over 13 amino acids. CDR3 bases read: TGCACCTGCAGTGCAGAAGGGGTTGAC. Translation gives CTCSAEGVD. The whole CDR3 is CTCSAEGVDTQYF.

This clone occurred a few times. The gene names here belong to mouse. With the read ending 4 residues before the CDR3 end, the germline J gene is used to fill in that end. The chain has TRBV13-2 and TRBJ2-3; tentatively, D is TRBD1 (6 bases). Trimming took off 1 base at V and 0 bases at J, with 12 bases between the two ends. From germline, CDR1 is NNHNN and CDR2 SYGAGS (reference sequence). This CDR3 is built from 16 residues. The covered CDR3 bases are TGTGCCAGCGGTGATCTCGGGACAACTAGTGCAGAA. This gives the protein CASGDLGTTSAE. In full, the CDR3 reads CASGDLGTTSAETLYF.

There are a few counts of this clone. Each gene name is a mouse one. The sequence runs out 4 residues before the end of the CDR3; the remainder is reconstructed from the germline J gene. The chain joins TRBV13-3 to TRBJ1-1; 10 nucleotides agree with TRBD1. Germline CDR1 and CDR2: NNHDY and SYVADS. Unmatched junction bases numbered 3, after V lost 6 bases and J lost 1 base. The CDR3 is 14 residues long. The sequenced CDR3 bases are TGTGCCAGCAACCGGGACAGGGGAAACACA. It yields the protein CASNRDRGNT. The full CDR3 is CASNRDRGNTEVFF.

In this sample, this clone turned up a few times. Here the gene names and germline are mouse. The CDR3 end is not reached by the read, which stops 4 residues before it; the germline J gene fills it in. The chain couples TRBV5 to TRBJ1-1; D is possibly TRBD1 (5 bases). Per germline, CDR1 LGHNA and CDR2 YNLKQL (reference sequence). The length of the CDR3 is 14 residues. The DNA read from the CDR3 is TGTGCCAGCAGCCCCCGCGGGGAGGGGACA. It is translated as CASSPRGEGT. In full, the CDR3 is CASSPRGEGTEVFF.

This clone was counted between two and nine times. Gene names follow the mouse nomenclature. The missing CDR3 end, 4 residues past where the read stops, is filled in from the germline J gene. V usage is TRBV19 and J usage is TRBJ2-7; TRBD1 might be the D (5 bases). Trimming cost V 5 bases and J 3 bases, with 12 bases left between them. CDR3 size: 13 residues. Germline V gene sequence: CDR1 FNHDT, CDR2 SITEND (reference sequence). The CDR3 protein is CASRTSTVYEQYF. The sequenced part of the CDR3 DNA is TGTGCCAGCAGAACCTCGACAGTCTAT.

On this clone: Gene names are the mouse ones. The read halts 4 residues ahead of the CDR3 end, with the missing end drawn from the germline J gene. The same CDR3 also results from other DNA sequences found in this sample. The chain links TRBV1 to TRBJ2-1, with D unresolved. The ends were cut back, 4 bases at V and 0 bases at J, with 7 bases in the middle. CDR3 size: 14 residues. CDR1 is NSQYPW, CDR2 LRSPGD, per germline (reference sequence). The covered CDR3 bases are TGCACCTGCAGTGAGACACCTAACTATGCT. It translates to CTCSETPNYA. The entire CDR3 sequence reads CTCSETPNYAEQFF.

This clone was seen a handful of times. Gene names and germline refer to mouse. Read sequence stops 4 residues before the CDR3 end, and the germline J gene provides the missing end. The same CDR3 also results from other DNA sequences found in this sample. The gene calls are TRBV19 and TRBJ2-2; 7 bases are a match to TRBD2. Germline V gene lookup returns CDR1 FNHDT and CDR2 SITEND (reference sequence). The CDR3 covers 13 residues. The V segment lost 4 bases and the J segment 4 bases; nucleotides outside the gene matches: 1. The CDR3 spells CASSRLGTGQLYF. The CDR3 DNA, read in part, is TGTGCCAGCAGTCGACTGGGCACCGGG.

In the case of this clone: Germline and genes: mouse. The read halts 4 residues ahead of the CDR3 end, with the missing end drawn from the germline J gene. The identical CDR3 is also encoded by other nucleotide sequences in the sample. V usage is TRBV13-3 and J usage is TRBJ1-2, with 7 bases fitting TRBD1. The CDR3 length is 14 residues. CDR1 and CDR2 from the germline V gene are NNHDY and SYVADS. V trimming: 2 bases; J trimming: 4 bases; junction bases outside the gene matches: 5. Partial CDR3 DNA: TGTGCCAGCAGTGAGGAGGGGGCGGGCTCC. It encodes CASSEEGAGS. The complete CDR3 reads CASSEEGAGSDYTF.

To note about this clone: Mouse names are used for the genes. The read ends 3 residues shy of where the CDR3 ends; the end is completed using the germline J gene. The rearrangement links TRBV1 to TRBJ1-6; 7 bases agree with TRBD1. TRBJ1-6 is an ORF, with its function uncertain. The CDR3 loop spans 15 amino acids. V lost 0 bases to trimming and J lost 7 bases; unmatched junction nucleotides: 3. Germline CDR1 NSQYPW, CDR2 LRSPGD (reference sequence). Incomplete CDR3 DNA: TGCACCTGCAGTGCAGATCACAGGGGAAATTCGCCC. Amino acids: CTCSADHRGNSP. The full CDR3 is CTCSADHRGNSPLYF.

This clone was found many times. Germline and genes here are mouse. The read ends 4 residues before the CDR3 terminus; that terminus is restored from the germline J gene. The J gene is TRBJ1-2, the V gene TRBV29; 9 bases line up with TRBD1. The germline V gene encodes CDR1 MSHET and CDR2 SYDVDS. The CDR3 has 12 amino acids. The ends lost 9 bases at V and 2 bases at J; junction bases unmatched: 1. CDR3 amino acids: CARGTGNSDYTF. CDR3 DNA, as far as it was read: TGTGCTAGAGGGACAGGGAACTCC.

With respect to this clone: Any gene name here is a mouse gene name. The read stops 4 residues short of the end of the CDR3; the missing end is completed from the germline J gene. V and J are TRBV5 and TRBJ2-1; 12 bases are a match to TRBD1. The CDR3 loop spans 17 amino acids. Germline loops: CDR1 LGHNA, CDR2 YNLKQL (reference sequence). V lost 4 bases to trimming and J lost 3 bases; unmatched junction nucleotides: 7. The CDR3 protein is CASSLPGQGARYAEQFF. The sequenced CDR3 bases are TGTGCCAGCAGCCTTCCGGGACAGGGGGCGCGCTATGCT.

This clone was observed a few times. Any gene name here is a mouse gene name. The read finishes 4 residues shy of the CDR3 end, and the germline J gene is used to complete it. Other DNA sequences in the sample encode the same CDR3. The J gene is TRBJ2-7, the V gene TRBV13-1; a weak D match, TRBD1 (6 bases). Per germline, CDR1 NSHNY and CDR2 SYGAGN. V was trimmed by 3 bases and J by 0 bases, leaving 7 bases between them. This CDR3 comprises 13 residues. CDR3 loop: CASSGGGSYEQYF. CDR3 DNA, as far as it was read: TGTGCCAGCAGTGGAGGGGGCTCCTAT.